Sequencing of this T cell receptor beta chain was carried out in a study of T cells after yellow fever vaccination. The study, taken as a whole, reports: Most clones from primary vaccination resurfaced after the booster (around 95% CD4, around 90% CD8).

TCRdb fed the 5' RACE reads into MiXCR, producing one record per CDR3 protein. Of about 350,000 distinct CDR3 sequences in the sample, around 10% were seen once. The CDR3 is 16 amino acids. CDR1 is SQVTM, CDR2 ANQGSEA, per germline. The V gene end was trimmed by 7 bases and the J gene end by 7 bases; junction bases not matched to a gene: 20. This clonotype was detected a few times. Antigen specificity is unknown. The sample here was PBMCs, taken on the day of the first yellow fever vaccination. The TCR was taken from a man younger than 35 who received the YFV17D yellow fever vaccine. The V gene is TRBV29-1, the J gene TRBJ2-5, with 8 bases aligning to TRBD2. Here the CDR3 reads CSATTRVSGDMGTQYF. Here the CDR3 DNA reads TGCAGCGCCACAACTCGGGTTAGCGGGGACATGGGGACCCAGTACTTC.